This entry lists 7 T cell receptor beta chains sequenced from one sample in a study of metastatic and nonmetastatic thyroid tumors. TCRdb re-called the PCR reads via MiXCR. The sample carries about 24,000 clones, 15% to 20% recorded once. Thyroid surgery was performed in patients who had received no treatment beforehand. Input material: blood. Source of these receptors: a male donor with papillary thyroid cancer or a benign thyroid nodule (not recorded which). Some clones in this sample may be carry-over from other donors' samples.

Relative to its sample, this clone is medium-sized (0.01 to 0.1%). The V call is TRBV27, the J call TRBJ1-5; no definite D call. This CDR3 comprises 14 residues. The ends were cut back, 3 bases at V and 1 base at J, with 7 bases in the middle. The germline gives CDR1 MNHEY, CDR2 SMNVEV (reference sequence). The CDR3 DNA is TGTGCCAGCAGTTTCGACGGCAGCAATCAGCCCCAGCATTTT. It specifies CASSFDGSNQPQHF.

This clone is labeled as medium-sized. The chain joins TRBV12-3 or TRBV12-4 to TRBJ1-1; tentatively, D is TRBD1 (5 bases). V dropped 3 bases and J dropped 0 bases, with 8 bases sitting between them. There are 14 residues in the CDR3. CDR3 nucleotides: TGTGCCAGCAGTTTCGAGGGGCTGAACACTGAAGCTTTCTTT. It specifies CASSFEGLNTEAFF.

This clone was detected many times. The chain links TRBV5-1 to TRBJ1-1, with 7 bases identical to TRBD1. Germline CDR1 SGHRS, CDR2 YFSETQ. This CDR3 is 14 amino acids long. V gave up 5 bases and J gave up 0 bases; unmatched junction bases: 4. The CDR3 region is CASSEQGMNTEAFF. The CDR3 DNA is TGCGCCAGCAGTGAACAGGGGATGAACACTGAAGCTTTCTTT.

The chain combines TRBV7-8 with TRBJ1-1; 8 nucleotides agree with TRBD1. CDR1 SGHVS and CDR2 FQNEAQ come from the germline V gene. The V gene end was trimmed by 5 bases and the J gene end by 4 bases; junction bases not matched to a gene: 3. This CDR3 comprises 13 residues. The CDR3 here is CASSITGGTEAFF. The CDR3 DNA reads TGTGCCAGCAGCATAACAGGGGGCACTGAAGCTTTCTTT. Filled out from reference TRBV7-8 and TRBJ1-1, the complete variable domain reads GAGVSQSPRYKVAKRGQDVALRCDPISGHVSLFWYQQALGQGPEFLTYFQNEAQLDKSGLPSDRFFAERPEGSVSTLKIQRTQQEDSAVYLCASSITGGTEAFFGQGTRLTVV.

This clone was counted many times. This rearrangement joins TRBV24-1 to TRBJ2-3; 8 positions match TRBD1. The ends lost 5 bases at V and 5 bases at J; junction bases unmatched: 14. Germline values: CDR1 KGHDR, CDR2 SFDVKD. The CDR3 sequence is 17 residues long. CDR3 sequence (DNA): TGTGCCACCAGTGGCGTTATGGGAGACAGGGGCATAGATACGCAGTATTTT. Translation: CATSGVMGDRGIDTQYF.

A note on this clone: The identical CDR3 is also encoded by other nucleotide sequences in the sample. The chain couples TRBV3-1 to TRBJ1-5, with 10 bases that match TRBD1. The trim removed 6 bases at V and 6 bases at J, leaving 5 bases unmatched. Germline V gene data show CDR1 as LGHDT and CDR2 as YNNKEL (reference sequence). The CDR3 is 14 residues long. In nucleotides, the CDR3 is TGTGCCAGCAGTCATCGGACAGGGGGTCAGCCCCAGCATTTT. This sequence encodes CASSHRTGGQPQHF.

By its share, this clone is medium-sized. V and J are TRBV6-1 and TRBJ2-7, with D perhaps TRBD1 (6 bases). The V and J ends lost 7 bases and 2 bases respectively, with 12 bases between them. This CDR3 spans 13 amino acids. CDR1 is MNHNS, CDR2 SASEGT, per germline. CDR3 sequence reads: CASTPDSPYEQYF. CDR3 DNA: TGTGCCAGCACCCCGGACAGTCCCTACGAGCAGTACTTC.